The rows below give T cell receptor beta chains drawn from one sample of a study of tumor and adjacent non-tumor tissue in lung cancer. TCRdb used MiXCR to reprocess the multiplex PCR reads, holding one entry per CDR3 protein. The sample includes approximately 150,000 distinct CDR3 sequences, roughly 66% seen only once; the top ten take about 20%. The specimen sequenced was lung tumor tissue. The receptor source for this set is a man in his 60s with small cell lung cancer. The CDR3 runs from the conserved cysteine through the conserved F or W. The order of the fields is V gene, J gene, D gene, clone size, CDR3 protein, CDR3 DNA. D genes are given only for firm matches. Only part of the rows carry a size: once, few, many, or a class if the clone is expanded.

v_gene: TRBV6-1; j_gene: TRBJ1-2; d_gene: -; abundance: many; CDR3aa: CASARRMRDDYGYTF; CDR3nt: TGTGCCAGCGCAAGGAGGATGAGGGATGACTATGGCTACACCTTC
v_gene: TRBV20-1; j_gene: TRBJ2-1; d_gene: -; abundance: -; CDR3aa: CKGGSSLDEQFF; CDR3nt: TGTAAAGGGGGTAGCTCCCTGGATGAGCAGTTCTTC
v_gene: TRBV11-2; j_gene: TRBJ2-1; d_gene: -; abundance: once; CDR3aa: CANSSVLNNEQFF; CDR3nt: TGTGCCAACAGCTCAGTGCTCAACAATGAGCAGTTCTTC
v_gene: TRBV20-1; j_gene: TRBJ2-5; d_gene: -; abundance: -; CDR3aa: CSANALLLKGLETQYF; CDR3nt: TGCAGTGCTAATGCCCTTCTGCTTAAGGGGTTGGAGACCCAGTACTTC
v_gene: TRBV2; j_gene: TRBJ1-5; d_gene: -; abundance: -; CDR3aa: CATRTAGFSNQSQHF; CDR3nt: TGTGCCACCAGGACGGCAGGGTTTAGCAATCAGTCCCAGCATTTT
v_gene: TRBV29-1; j_gene: TRBJ2-1; d_gene: -; abundance: once; CDR3aa: CSVYNWGLGQRNEQFF; CDR3nt: TGCAGCGTTTACAACTGGGGCCTCGGGCAGAGAAATGAGCAGTTCTTC
v_gene: TRBV11-2; j_gene: TRBJ1-2; d_gene: -; abundance: once; CDR3aa: CPSSPDRGGGYTF; CDR3nt: TGTCCCAGCAGCCCGGACCGTGGGGGGGGCTACACCTTC
v_gene: TRBV4-1; j_gene: TRBJ1-1; d_gene: -; abundance: many; CDR3aa: CASSPQSLGTRGGAFF; CDR3nt: TGCGCCAGCAGCCCCCAGTCGCTCGGGACACGGGGGGGAGCTTTCTTT
v_gene: TRBV20-1; j_gene: TRBJ2-1; d_gene: TRBD1; abundance: -; CDR3aa: CSARGGQGYNEQLF; CDR3nt: TGCAGTGCTAGAGGAGGACAGGGGTACAATGAGCAGTTGTTC
v_gene: TRBV5-4; j_gene: TRBJ2-3; d_gene: TRBD2; abundance: -; CDR3aa: CASNTIAGGPDTQYF; CDR3nt: TGTGCCAGCAACACTATAGCGGGAGGGCCAGATACGCAGTATTTT
v_gene: TRBV6-1; j_gene: TRBJ2-1; d_gene: TRBD2; abundance: -; CDR3aa: CASSELLAAYNEEFF; CDR3nt: TGTGCCAGCAGTGAATTACTAGCGGCCTACAATGAGGAGTTCTTC
v_gene: TRBV20-1; j_gene: TRBJ2-3; d_gene: TRBD2; abundance: -; CDR3aa: CSATTGTSGRRDMQYF; CDR3nt: TGCAGTGCTACGACAGGGACTAGCGGGAGGAGAGATATGCAGTATTTT
v_gene: TRBV4-3; j_gene: TRBJ2-1; d_gene: -; abundance: -; CDR3aa: CASSQVLSTTSAYEQFF; CDR3nt: TGCGCCAGCAGCCAAGTTCTTTCGACCACCTCAGCTTACGAGCAGTTCTTC
v_gene: TRBV29-1; j_gene: TRBJ2-7; d_gene: TRBD2; abundance: -; CDR3aa: CSVGGVAGKSDAQYF; CDR3nt: TGCAGCGTTGGCGGGGTAGCGGGAAAGTCAGACGCGCAGTACTTC
v_gene: TRBV5-4; j_gene: TRBJ2-3; d_gene: -; abundance: -; CDR3aa: CASRLSRQPDTQHF; CDR3nt: TGTGCCAGCAGGTTGTCCCGCCAACCGGATACGCAACATTTT
v_gene: TRBV28; j_gene: TRBJ1-1; d_gene: -; abundance: -; CDR3aa: CASSMAAFGEAFF; CDR3nt: TGTGCCAGCAGTATGGCCGCATTTGGTGAAGCTTTCTTT
v_gene: TRBV28; j_gene: TRBJ1-5; d_gene: TRBD1; abundance: -; CDR3aa: CASSGQGQPQHF; CDR3nt: TGTGCCAGCAGCGGACAGGGGCAGCCCCAGCATTTT
v_gene: TRBV20-1; j_gene: TRBJ2-3; d_gene: -; abundance: many; CDR3aa: CSASPLGYEGADTQYF; CDR3nt: TGCAGTGCTAGCCCTCTTGGGTATGAGGGGGCAGATACGCAGTATTTT
v_gene: TRBV12-3/TRBV12-4; j_gene: TRBJ2-3; d_gene: TRBD2; abundance: -; CDR3aa: CASSGRGLTDTQYF; CDR3nt: TGTGCCAGCAGTGGGCGGGGGTTAACAGATACGCAGTATTTT
v_gene: TRBV6-5; j_gene: TRBJ2-1; d_gene: TRBD1; abundance: -; CDR3aa: CASSRTGTIIEQFF; CDR3nt: TGTGCAAGCAGTCGGACAGGGACCATCATTGAGCAGTTCTTC
v_gene: TRBV11-2; j_gene: TRBJ2-5; d_gene: -; abundance: -; CDR3aa: CASSYRKVGKTQYF; CDR3nt: TGTGCCAGCAGCTATCGTAAAGTTGGAAAGACCCAGTACTTC
v_gene: TRBV29-1; j_gene: TRBJ2-1; d_gene: TRBD2; abundance: many; CDR3aa: CSVEDSSGNPNEQFF; CDR3nt: TGCAGCGTTGAAGATTCCAGCGGGAACCCCAATGAGCAGTTCTTC